This T cell receptor beta chain was identified during a study of neurological immune-mediated disorders. It was by 5'RACE with 10-nucleotide random UMIs that the cDNA was made. TCRdb re-called the 5' RACE reads through MiXCR, storing one row per CDR3 protein. The sample contains 40,000 or so distinct CDR3 sequences, roughly 14% of which appear only once. Study-wide points: The study found the most TCR clonal expansion in HTLV-1-associated myelopathy and the least in multiple sclerosis, below healthy controls.

CDR3 length: 15 amino acids. Germline V CDR1 and CDR2: SGHRS, YFSETQ. Trimming cost V 2 bases and J 4 bases, with 12 bases left between them. This clonotype was found many times. Its antigen is not known. Stated time point: longitudinal time-point 3. This clonotype was obtained from a young man in good health. This chain joins TRBV5-1 and TRBJ1-4; tentative D call: TRBD1 (6 bases). The sample comprised PBMCs. Here the CDR3 DNA reads TGCGCCAGCAGCTTATCGGGGGCCGTTAATGAAAAACTGTTTTTT. Protein: CASSLSGAVNEKLFF.